This T cell receptor beta chain came from a study of T cells in Graves' hyperthyroidism and ophthalmopathy. Study-wide findings and caveats: Ophthalmopathy was distinguished from stable hyperthyroidism by 13 V-J signatures.

Ten or more counts support this clonotype. Its antigen remains unknown. Template material for amplifying TCR beta CDR3 regions consisted of RNA transcripts. A first-round RT-PCR of the TCR CDR3 used the HTBI primer set. One entry per CDR3 protein, called by TCRdb with MiXCR from the multiplex PCR reads. The sample shows 89,000 or so distinct CDR3 sequences, about 40% of them seen only once. The CDR3 totals 14 residues. Looked up from germline, CDR1 is SEHNR and CDR2 is FQNEAQ (reference sequence). V gave up 5 bases and J gave up 2 bases, with 13 bases separating them. This chain links TRBV7-9 with TRBJ2-7; D possibly corresponds to TRBD1 (6 bases). The receptor was derived from a woman aged 25 to 39 with Graves' hyperthyroidism. Material: peripheral blood or thyroid tissue (not recorded which). The CDR3 bases are TGTGCCAGCAGCGGACAGCGACCCCCCTACGAGCAGTACTTC. Translation: CASSGQRPPYEQYF.